What follows are 16 T cell receptor beta chains derived from one specimen sequenced in a study of control samples from healthy donors and cancer patients. Sequencing was performed with immunoSEQ multiplex PCR; in TCRdb, only in-frame clones are kept and a portion is missing. Of about 53,000 clones in the sample, around 87% were seen once. The source material was PBMCs. Receptors were obtained from a man in his sixties with head and neck cancer.

The chain couples TRBV11-2 to TRBJ2-3, with 12 bases aligning to TRBD2. The germline CDR1 and CDR2 sequences are SGHAT and FQNNGV. CDR3 size: 16 residues. Germline trimming cut 5 bases from V and 2 bases from J; bases unmatched to any gene: 5. CDR3 protein: CASSGGLAGSTDTQYF. DNA of the CDR3: TGTGCCAGCAGCGGCGGACTAGCGGGGTCCACAGATACGCAGTATTTT.

The chain has TRBV6-2 or TRBV6-3 and TRBJ2-3; D tentatively reads TRBD1 or TRBD2 (5 bases each). The CDR3 loop spans 15 amino acids. The germline V gene has CDR1 MNHEY and CDR2 SVGEGT. V lost 2 bases to trimming and J lost 1 base, with 10 bases between them. The CDR3, as DNA: TGTGCCAGCAGTTACAGTGGGGGAGGCACAGATACGCAGTATTTT. Translating gives CASSYSGGGTDTQYF.

The chain is built from TRBV7-9 and TRBJ2-5; TRBD2 might be the D (7 bases). This CDR3 comprises 15 residues. Germline V CDR1 and CDR2: SEHNR, FQNEAQ (reference sequence). V lost 5 bases and J 5 bases, leaving 18 bases between the germline ends. The CDR3 DNA sequence: TGTGCCAGCAGCCGATTTGACAGGCGGGGGGAGACCCAGTACTTC. Its protein is CASSRFDRRGETQYF.

The rearrangement joins TRBV7-9 to TRBJ1-2; D remains unclear. The length of the CDR3 is 15 residues. Germline lookup yields CDR1 SEHNR and CDR2 FQNEAQ (reference sequence). Trimming took 2 bases from V and 7 from J, leaving 17 bases between them. CDR3 nucleotides: TGTGCCAGCAGCTTAATCGGCCCGTGGGTGGCTGGCTACACCTTC. This encodes CASSLIGPWVAGYTF.

This chain uses TRBV28 with TRBJ1-2; D not resolved. Germline CDR1 is MDHEN and CDR2 is SYDVKM. V was trimmed by 8 bases and J by 8 bases, leaving 9 bases between them. CDR3 length: 10 residues. CDR3 region: CASGWRGYTF. The CDR3 nucleotides are TGTGCCAGCGGTTGGAGGGGCTACACCTTC.

This chain uses TRBV19 with TRBJ2-5; the D is unclear. The CDR3 covers 13 residues. Germline loops: CDR1 LNHDA, CDR2 SQIVND (reference sequence). V lost 1 base, J lost 14 bases, and 17 bases lay in between. The CDR3 is CASSIGPRTRRYF. The CDR3 DNA is TGTGCCAGTAGTATAGGGCCTCGAACGAGACGTTACTTC.

The chain couples TRBV5-1 to TRBJ2-3, with 7 bases lining up with TRBD1. The CDR3 length is 16 residues. The junction had 6 bases not matched to a gene; V was cut back by 0 bases and J by 2 bases. Germline CDR1 reads SGHRS; CDR2 reads YFSETQ. CDR3 nucleotides: TGCGCCAGCAGCTTGGTAGGGACAGAATCCACAGATACGCAGTATTTT. Translating it yields CASSLVGTESTDTQYF. Full variable domain (missing parts from reference TRBV5-1 and TRBJ2-3): KAGVTQTPRYLIKTRGQQVTLSCSPISGHRSVSWYQQTPGQGLQFLFEYFSETQRNKGNFPGRFSGRQFSNSRSEMNVSTLELGDSALYLCASSLVGTESTDTQYFGPGTRLTVL.

The CDR3 spells CASSQDRDSSYTGELFF. DNA for the CDR3: TGTGCCAGCAGCCAAGATCGCGACAGCTCTTACACCGGGGAGCTGTTTTTT. The V gene is TRBV14, the J gene TRBJ2-2; possible D gene TRBD1, 5 bases. Between the trimmed V and J ends, which lost 0 bases and 3 bases, there was a span of 14 bases. Germline V gene lookup returns CDR1 SGHDN and CDR2 FVKESK. The CDR3 contains 17 residues.

This chain joins TRBV29-1 and TRBJ2-7, with D uncertain. This CDR3 has 14 residues. Looked up from germline, CDR1 is SQVTM and CDR2 is ANQGSEA. V was clipped by 0 bases and J by 1 base, with 10 bases between them. The CDR3 loop is CSVEETAESYEQYF. The DNA of the CDR3 is TGCAGCGTTGAAGAGACCGCCGAATCCTACGAGCAGTACTTC.

Turning to this clone: This sample also contains other DNA sequences that code for the same CDR3. The chain combines TRBV19 with TRBJ1-5; D unresolved. V was shortened by 5 bases and J by 1 base, with 3 bases between the two germline ends. The CDR3 sequence is 12 residues long. Germline CDR1 reads LNHDA; CDR2 reads SQIVND (reference sequence). The CDR3 sequence: CASSGSNQPQHF. The CDR3, as DNA: TGTGCCAGTAGTGGGAGCAATCAGCCCCAGCATTTT.

V is TRBV30 and J is TRBJ2-5, with a possible D match to TRBD2 (7 bases). The CDR3 length is 13 residues. V was clipped by 3 bases and J by 4 bases, with 12 bases between them. From germline, CDR1 is GTSNPN and CDR2 SVGIG (reference sequence). CDR3 in DNA: TGTGCCTGGAGCCGGAGGGGGGGAGAGACCCAGTACTTC. It yields the protein CAWSRRGGETQYF.

This clone has only a few counts. The chain couples TRBV6-2 or TRBV6-3 to TRBJ2-3, with TRBD2 matching over 14 bases. The CDR3 runs 16 residues. V gave up 2 bases and J gave up 5 bases; unmatched junction bases: 3. CDR1 and CDR2 from the germline V gene are MNHEY and SVGEGT. In DNA form, the CDR3 reads TGTGCCAGCAGTTACCCGACTAGCGGGAGGGGAGATACGCAGTATTTT. The encoded protein is CASSYPTSGRGDTQYF.

The J gene is TRBJ2-3, the V gene TRBV29-1, with a tentative D call TRBD1 (5 bases). V gave up 6 bases and J gave up 6 bases, with 16 bases separating them. The CDR3 contains 13 residues. The germline gives CDR1 SQVTM, CDR2 ANQGSEA. The CDR3 DNA follows: TGCAGCGTGGGGCCTCTTTTTGAGGATACGCAGTATTTT. Its protein product is CSVGPLFEDTQYF.

V usage is TRBV9 and J usage is TRBJ2-2; D is ambiguous. V was pared by 4 bases and J by 2 bases, with 9 bases between. The CDR3 covers 14 residues. Germline CDR1 and CDR2: SGDLS and YYNGEE. CDR3 DNA sequence: TGTGCCAGCAGCCCGAGGCTCAACACCGGGGAGCTGTTTTTT. This encodes CASSPRLNTGELFF.

This rearrangement joins TRBV19 to TRBJ2-7, with 8 bases identical to TRBD1. Looked up from germline, CDR1 is LNHDA and CDR2 is SQIVND (reference sequence). The CDR3 sequence is 14 residues long. Trimming removed 4 bases from V and 5 bases from J; junction bases left unmatched: 7. For the CDR3, the DNA is TGTGCCAGTAGTAAGGACAGGGCGTACAACGAGCAGTACTTC. It translates to CASSKDRAYNEQYF.

The rearrangement uses TRBV7-8 and TRBJ1-3; weak D call: TRBD1 (5 bases). Trimming cost V 1 base and J 0 bases, with 7 bases left between them. The CDR3 has 15 amino acids. Per germline, CDR1 SGHVS and CDR2 FQNEAQ. This chain's CDR3 is CASSLEGSSGNTIYF. The CDR3 nucleotides read TGTGCCAGCAGCTTAGAGGGGAGCTCTGGAAACACCATATATTTT. The complete variable domain, with remaining parts taken from reference TRBV7-8 and TRBJ1-3, reads GAGVSQSPRYKVAKRGQDVALRCDPISGHVSLFWYQQALGQGPEFLTYFQNEAQLDKSGLPSDRFFAERPEGSVSTLKIQRTQQEDSAVYLCASSLEGSSGNTIYFGEGSWLTVV.